This TCR beta chain originates from a study of regulatory T cells in long-lasting Graves disease. Findings and caveats of the study: Those with persistent disease had in common more public clonotypes (roughly 3,000) than new patients (about 970).

Time point noted: newly diagnosed GD, antithyroid drugs for less than 3 months. TCR sequences were obtained from RNA taken from PBMCs. Notes on this clonotype: The antigen remains undetermined.

Germline values: CDR1 SGHRS, CDR2 YFSETQ. Trimming removed 0 bases from V and 9 bases from J, with 10 bases in between. The CDR3 has 13 amino acids. According to the study, TCR beta libraries were built with iRepertoire HTBI primers and CDR3-region Arm-PCR. MiXCR, applied by TCRdb to the multiplex PCR reads, yields one record per CDR3 protein. The sample consists of about 540,000 distinct CDR3 sequences, about 13% of them appearing once. These data are also associated with another study on T cells in Graves' hyperthyroidism and ophthalmopathy. That investigation notes: Among the patients, aged 18 to 65, hyperthyroidism was newly diagnosed and had lasted under 2 months.

This sample comprised peripheral blood mononuclear cells (PBMCs), obtained at new diagnosis, from a patient treated with antithyroid drugs. The receptor's source is a man under 40 with Graves disease. This sequence joins TRBV5-1 and TRBJ2-1, with TRBD2 as a possible D gene (5 bases). CDR3 amino acids: CASSLVSRGEQFF. CDR3 nucleotides: TGCGCCAGCAGCTTGGTGTCTCGGGGTGAGCAGTTCTTC. Full variable domain (outside the CDR3, taken from reference TRBV5-1 and TRBJ2-1): KAGVTQTPRYLIKTRGQQVTLSCSPISGHRSVSWYQQTPGQGLQFLFEYFSETQRNKGNFPGRFSGRQFSNSRSEMNVSTLELGDSALYLCASSLVSRGEQFFGPGTRLTVL.